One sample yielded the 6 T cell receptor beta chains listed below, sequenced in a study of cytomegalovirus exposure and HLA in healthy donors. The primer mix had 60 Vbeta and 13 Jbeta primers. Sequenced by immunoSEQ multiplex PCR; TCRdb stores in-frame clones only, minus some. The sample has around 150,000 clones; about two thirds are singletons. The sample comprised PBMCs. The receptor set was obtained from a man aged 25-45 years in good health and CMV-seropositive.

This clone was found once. The CDR3 loop is CASSLKLAGWETQYF. The CDR3 DNA sequence: TGTGCCAGCAGCTTAAAACTAGCGGGATGGGAGACCCAGTACTTC. This chain joins TRBV7-9 and TRBJ2-5, with 10 bases matching TRBD2. CDR3 length equals 15 residues. V shed 2 bases, J shed 5 bases, and the junction held 5 bases outside the gene matches. Looked up from germline, CDR1 is SEHNR and CDR2 is FQNEAQ (reference sequence). Complete variable domain (other parts from reference TRBV7-9 and TRBJ2-5): DTGVSQNPRHKITKRGQNVTFRCDPISEHNRLYWYRQTLGQGPEFLTYFQNEAQLEKSRLLSDRFSAERPKGSFSTLEIQRTEQGDSAMYLCASSLKLAGWETQYFGPGTRLLVL.

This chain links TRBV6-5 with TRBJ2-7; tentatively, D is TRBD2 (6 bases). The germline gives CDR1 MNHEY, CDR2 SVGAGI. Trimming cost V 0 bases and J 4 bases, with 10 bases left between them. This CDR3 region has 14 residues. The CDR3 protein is CASSYSTSTYEQYF. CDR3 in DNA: TGTGCCAGCAGTTACTCGACTAGTACGTACGAGCAGTACTTC.

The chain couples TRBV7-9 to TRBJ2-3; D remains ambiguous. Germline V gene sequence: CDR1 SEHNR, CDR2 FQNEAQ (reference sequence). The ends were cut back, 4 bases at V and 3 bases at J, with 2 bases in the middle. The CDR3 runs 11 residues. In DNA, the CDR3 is TGTGCCAGCAGCTCAACAGATACGCAGTATTTT. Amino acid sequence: CASSSTDTQYF. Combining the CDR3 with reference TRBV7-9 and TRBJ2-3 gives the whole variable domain DTGVSQNPRHKITKRGQNVTFRCDPISEHNRLYWYRQTLGQGPEFLTYFQNEAQLEKSRLLSDRFSAERPKGSFSTLEIQRTEQGDSAMYLCASSSTDTQYFGPGTRLTVL.

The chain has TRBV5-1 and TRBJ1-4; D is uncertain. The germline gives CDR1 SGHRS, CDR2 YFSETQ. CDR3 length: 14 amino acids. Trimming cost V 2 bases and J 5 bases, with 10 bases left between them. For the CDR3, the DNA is TGCGCCAGCAGCTTCGGAGGGCAAAATGAAAAACTGTTTTTT. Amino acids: CASSFGGQNEKLFF. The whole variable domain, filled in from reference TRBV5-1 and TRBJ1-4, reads KAGVTQTPRYLIKTRGQQVTLSCSPISGHRSVSWYQQTPGQGLQFLFEYFSETQRNKGNFPGRFSGRQFSNSRSEMNVSTLELGDSALYLCASSFGGQNEKLFFGSGTQLSVL.

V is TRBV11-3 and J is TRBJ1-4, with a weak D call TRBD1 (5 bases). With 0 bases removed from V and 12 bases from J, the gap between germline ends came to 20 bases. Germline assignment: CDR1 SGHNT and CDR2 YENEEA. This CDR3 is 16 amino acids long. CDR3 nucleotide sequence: TGTGCCAGCAGCTTAGATCAAGTAAGGGTTGGAGGGGAACTGTTTTTT. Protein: CASSLDQVRVGGELFF. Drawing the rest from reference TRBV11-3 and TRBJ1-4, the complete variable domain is EAGVVQSPRYKIIEKKQPVAFWCNPISGHNTLYWYLQNLGQGPELLIRYENEEAVDDSQLPKDRFSAERLKGVDSTLKIQPAELGDSAVYLCASSLDQVRVGGELFFGSGTQLSVL.

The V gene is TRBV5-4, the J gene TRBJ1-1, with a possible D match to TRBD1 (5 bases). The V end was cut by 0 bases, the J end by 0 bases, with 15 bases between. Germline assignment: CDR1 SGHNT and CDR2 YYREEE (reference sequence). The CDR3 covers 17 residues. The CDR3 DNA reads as TGTGCCAGCAGCTTGGTAGCGGTCAGGGACGTGAACACTGAAGCTTTCTTT. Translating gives CASSLVAVRDVNTEAFF.